This TCR beta chain derives from a study of T cells after yellow fever vaccination. Looking at the study overall: Any fraction with a low cell number was prepared using SMART-Seq v4 Ultra Low Input. Findings of the study overall: It was the secondary response that reached its peak faster, day 5 versus 15, but it was weaker. Post-booster reappearance was seen for most primary-vaccination clones (nearly 97% CD4, roughly 91% CD8). Some clonotypes, a small share, were shared between CD4 and CD8 compartments.

Germline V gene lookup returns CDR1 SGHTA and CDR2 FQGNSA. V was clipped by 2 bases and J by 5 bases, with 12 bases between them. The CDR3 runs 14 residues. On this clonotype: Its target is unknown.

TCRdb processed the 5' RACE reads anew with MiXCR; each CDR3 protein has one entry. The table has 310,000 or so distinct CDR3 sequences, around 7% seen once. The sequence came from a man younger than 30 who received the YFV17D yellow fever vaccine. The chain joins TRBV7-2 to TRBJ2-5; tentatively, D is TRBD2 (7 bases). The specimen comprised PBMCs, sampled about 49 days after the first yellow fever vaccination. CDR3 sequence: CASSLWGGLETQYF. The CDR3 DNA is TGTGCCAGCAGCTTATGGGGGGGCTTGGAGACCCAGTACTTC. The full variable domain, completed using reference TRBV7-2 and TRBJ2-5, is GAGVSQSPSNKVTEKGKDVELRCDPISGHTALYWYRQSLGQGLEFLIYFQGNSAPDKSGLPSDRFSAERTGGSVSTLTIQRTQQEDSAVYLCASSLWGGLETQYFGPGTRLLVL.